This is a list of T cell receptor beta chains from one sample in a study of T cell responses to AZD1222 COVID-19 vaccine. Repertoires were generated with immunoSEQ multiplex PCR, while TCRdb's copy carries only in-frame clones and drops some. The data show some 97,000 clones, 85% to 90% seen once. This specimen was peripheral blood, taken on day 0 of AZD1222 vaccination. These receptors originate from an adult in good health. Each CDR3 is given with its conserved first and last residue. D genes are given only for firm matches. Clone size is not always given. Where it is, it says once, few, many or a class for expanded clones.

d_call	v_call	j_call	clone_size	cdr3_nt	cdr3_aa
TRBD2	TRBV3-1/TRBV3-2	TRBJ2-1	-	TGTGCCAGCAGCCAATCGGGAGGGCCGTTTAATGAGCAGTTCTTC	CASSQSGGPFNEQFF
TRBD1	TRBV16	TRBJ1-5	few	TGTGCCAGCAACGGGGACAGCCGAAGGGCCCAGCATTTT	CASNGDSRRAQHF
TRBD1	TRBV4-3	TRBJ1-2	-	TGCGCCAGCAGCCAAGTAACCGGGACAGGGGGCGTCGGCTACACCTTC	CASSQVTGTGGVGYTF
-	TRBV28	TRBJ1-1	-	TGTGCCAGCAGTTTAATGGGTGAAGCTTTCTTT	CASSLMGEAFF
-	TRBV11-3	TRBJ2-1	-	TGTGCCAGCAGCTTAGGGGGGGCTTGGGCCTCGGAGCAGTTCTTC	CASSLGGAWASEQFF
TRBD2	TRBV14	TRBJ2-2	-	TGTGCCAGCAGCCAAGGAGGGACTAGCAACACCGGGGAGCTGTTTTTT	CASSQGGTSNTGELFF
-	TRBV29-1	TRBJ1-6	-	TGCAGCGCAACTCAGGGTCAAGGTTCACCCCTCCACTTT	CSATQGQGSPLHF
-	TRBV10-3	TRBJ1-1	-	TGTGCCAGCACAGAGAACACTGAAGCTTTCTTT	CASTENTEAFF
TRBD1	TRBV5-6	TRBJ1-1	once	TGTGCCAGCAGCTTACCCGGGACAGGGAACACTGAAGCTTTCTTT	CASSLPGTGNTEAFF
TRBD1	TRBV7-9	TRBJ2-5	-	TGTGCCAGCAGCGCACTGACAGGGGGCGGGGAGACCCAGTACTTC	CASSALTGGGETQYF
-	TRBV4-1	TRBJ2-7	few	TGCGCCAGCAGCCAAGCCGGTACTAGTATTTACGAGCAGTACTTC	CASSQAGTSIYEQYF
TRBD1	TRBV27	TRBJ1-5	-	TGTGCCAGCAGTCCCGAGGGACAGGGGGTCAATCAGCCCCAGCATTTT	CASSPEGQGVNQPQHF
-	TRBV4-2	TRBJ1-2	-	TGTGCCAGCAGCCTGGGACACAACTATGGCTACACCTTC	CASSLGHNYGYTF
-	TRBV20-1	TRBJ1-5	-	TGCAGTGCTAGTCCCATTGGACAGACCAATCAGCCCCAGCATTTT	CSASPIGQTNQPQHF
-	TRBV5-1	TRBJ2-1	-	TGCGCCAGCAGCTTTCCCTCCTACAATGAGCAGTTCTTC	CASSFPSYNEQFF
TRBD1	TRBV6-1	TRBJ1-2	-	TGTGCCAGCAGTGAAGCAGGGGGCGAGTTCTATGGCTACACCTTC	CASSEAGGEFYGYTF
-	TRBV5-1	TRBJ2-2	-	TGCGCCAGCAGCTTGGGAACATCGAACACCGGGGAGCTGTTTTTT	CASSLGTSNTGELFF